This T cell receptor beta chain was sequenced for a study of T cell changes during pregnancy in multiple sclerosis (dated by TCRdb to the late 2010s). With respect to the entire study: In women with multiple sclerosis, the researchers looked at how the T cell repertoire shifted as pregnancy progressed.

Comment on this clone: The antigen it recognizes is unknown. Base qualities are not recorded, but no much larger clone differs from it by a single base.

The receptor library was made with the immunoSEQ multiplex PCR assay. TCRdb's version of the immuneACCESS table is confined to in-frame rearrangements and falls short of the full clone set. An unresolved V gene accounts for under half of the shortfall where checked; the remainder is of unknown origin. For this sample there are about 57,000 clones; 75% to 90% appear just once. The ten largest clones add up to approximately 2% of the sample. CDR1 and CDR2 (MNHEY, SVGAGI) derive from the germline V gene. Trimming at the junction amounts to 6 bases on V and 4 bases on J, and the germline ends lie 13 bases apart. The CDR3, cysteine through phenylalanine, is 14 amino acids long. Only the CDR3 DNA stays, 42 bases, in frame from base 1.

The sequence derives from a female donor with multiple sclerosis, enrolled in a pregnancy study. This receptor chain uses TRBV6-5 and TRBJ2-1, with TRBD2 perhaps the D gene, on 5 matching bases. The source material was peripheral blood, sampled after pregnancy. The CDR3 region reads CASSPVGGYNEQFF. The nucleotide sequence is TGTGCCAGCAGCCCCGTTGGAGGATACAATGAGCAGTTCTTC.